This T cell receptor beta chain was observed in a study of blood T cell repertoires in COVID-19. For the study at large: Sites in the United States, Italy and Spain provided acute and convalescent COVID-19 samples. Sources were T cells, B-cell-depleted T cells, or PBMCs; the material itself was cDNA or gDNA.

Concerning this clone: An end of the junction does not agree with germline; a read error may underlie this.

Per the original methods: Amplification with reference gene primers provided the estimates of nucleated cell counts. Repertoires were generated with immunoSEQ multiplex PCR, while TCRdb's copy carries only in-frame clones and drops some. V and J calls and clone size come straight from that table; D and trimming were deduced from the DNA. This sample has 130,000 or so clones, with about four fifths found just once. CDR3 length: 12 residues. Looked up from germline, CDR1 is MNHEY and CDR2 is SVGAGI. The sequence was obtained from a woman older than 75 with acute or convalescent COVID-19. Sequencing was carried out using peripheral blood. This sequence joins TRBV6-5 and TRBJ2-7; D ambiguous. DNA for the CDR3: TGTGCCAGCAGTTACACTTCCTACGGGCAGTACTTC. Translated: CASSYTSYGQYF.